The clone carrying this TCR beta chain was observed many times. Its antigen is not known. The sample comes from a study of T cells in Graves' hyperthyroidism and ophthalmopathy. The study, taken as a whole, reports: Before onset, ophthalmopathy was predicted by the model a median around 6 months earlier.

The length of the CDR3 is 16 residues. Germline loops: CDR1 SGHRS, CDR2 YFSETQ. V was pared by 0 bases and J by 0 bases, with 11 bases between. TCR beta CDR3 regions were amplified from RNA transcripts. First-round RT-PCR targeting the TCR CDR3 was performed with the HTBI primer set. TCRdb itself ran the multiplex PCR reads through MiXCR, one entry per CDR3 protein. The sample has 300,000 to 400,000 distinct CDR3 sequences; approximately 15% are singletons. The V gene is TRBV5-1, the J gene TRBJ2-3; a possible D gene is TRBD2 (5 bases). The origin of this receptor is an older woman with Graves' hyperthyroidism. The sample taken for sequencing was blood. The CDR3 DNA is TGCGCCAGCAGCTTGGATCGGGGTACTAGCACAGATACGCAGTATTTT. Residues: CASSLDRGTSTDTQYF.